The 15 T cell receptor beta chains in this list originate from one sample, sequenced in a study of shared clonotypes between healthy human individuals. Method: immunoSEQ multiplex PCR; TCRdb's copy keeps in-frame clones and lacks some. This sample has 2 million to 2.5 million clones, with 80% to 95% found just once. Sequenced material: naive CD4+ T cells from PBMCs. Documented subset: CD45RA+ positively selected. These receptor sequences come from a man between 18 and 29 years old in good health. Some clones in this sample may be carry-over from other donors' samples.

This chain uses TRBV29-1 with TRBJ2-1; a weak D match, TRBD2 (5 bases). Looked up from germline, CDR1 is SQVTM and CDR2 is ANQGSEA. V lost 5 bases and J 0 bases, leaving 11 bases between the germline ends. This CDR3 has 14 residues. This CDR3 is CSVQTGYSYNEQFF. As DNA, the CDR3 is TGCAGCGTTCAGACGGGATACTCCTACAATGAGCAGTTCTTC.

The chain combines TRBV6-1 with TRBJ1-5, with 9 bases identical to TRBD1. Germline CDR1 MNHNS, CDR2 SASEGT. V was pared by 4 bases and J by 6 bases, with 13 bases of the junction left unmatched. CDR3 size: 17 residues. The CDR3 protein is CASSAGRLGTGSQPQHF. DNA of the CDR3: TGTGCCAGCAGTGCAGGCCGGTTAGGGACAGGGAGTCAGCCCCAGCATTTT.

The V call is TRBV2, the J call TRBJ1-5; TRBD1 might be the D (6 bases). V lost 4 bases and J lost 5, with 15 bases in between. There are 15 residues in the CDR3. Germline CDR1 is SNHLY and CDR2 is FYNNEI. The CDR3 DNA is TGTGCCAGCAGTGTAGTTTGGGGGGGCGATCAGCCCCAGCATTTT. Translated: CASSVVWGGDQPQHF.

The CDR3 loop is CASSFTWTGGGQPQHF. The DNA for the CDR3 is TGTGCCAGCAGTTTCACTTGGACAGGGGGAGGACAGCCCCAGCATTTT. The rearrangement uses TRBV27 and TRBJ1-5, with TRBD1 identical over 10 bases. V lost 3 bases to trimming and J lost 7 bases; unmatched junction nucleotides: 9. This CDR3 comprises 16 residues. From germline, CDR1 is MNHEY and CDR2 SMNVEV (reference sequence).

The CDR3 sequence: CASSEDRGETEAFF. The CDR3, as DNA: TGTGCCAGCAGTGAAGACAGGGGAGAGACTGAAGCTTTCTTT. The rearrangement links TRBV25-1 to TRBJ1-1, with 8 bases fitting TRBD1. Germline V gives CDR1 MGHDK, CDR2 SYGVNS. V was pared by 2 bases and J by 5 bases, with 4 bases of the junction left unmatched. The CDR3 spans 14 residues.

The DNA for the CDR3 is TGTGCCTCAACAGGGAGCAGAGGCACTGAAGCTTTCTTT. It specifies CASTGSRGTEAFF. The V call is TRBV30, the J call TRBJ1-1; D perhaps matches TRBD1 (6 bases). The germline V and J ends were trimmed by 7 bases and 4 bases, with 16 bases remaining between them. Germline V gene sequence: CDR1 GTSNPN, CDR2 SVGIG (reference sequence). The CDR3 is 13 amino acids.

This chain joins TRBV5-1 and TRBJ2-3; 11 nucleotides match TRBD2. The J segment lost 5 bases and the V segment lost 4 bases, leaving 3 bases of the junction unmatched. CDR3 length equals 14 residues. Germline CDR1 SGHRS, CDR2 YFSETQ. This CDR3 reads CASSPGTSGDTQYF. Written as DNA, the CDR3 is TGCGCCAGCAGCCCCGGGACTAGCGGAGATACGCAGTATTTT.

V is TRBV21-1 and J is TRBJ1-2; TRBD1, the table's D call, was not compared with the DNA. TRBV21-1 is flagged as a pseudogene. CDR3 length: 19 amino acids. This chain's CDR3 is CASSICEGAPPVSDYGYTF. CDR3 sequence (DNA): TGTGCCAGCAGCATTTGTGAGGGGGCGCCCCCTGTCTCAGACTATGGCTACACCTTC.

The rearrangement links TRBV5-8 to TRBJ2-6; D ambiguous. The CDR3 loop spans 18 amino acids. V was shortened by 2 bases and J by 1 base, with 16 bases between the two germline ends. The V gene's germline CDR1 is SGHTS and CDR2 YDEGEE. CDR3 nucleotides: TGTGCCAGCAGCTTCCGTGGCTACGGACCTTCTGGGGCCAACGTCCTGACTTTC. It codes for CASSFRGYGPSGANVLTF.

This clone has a handful of counts. The chain uses TRBV14 and TRBJ1-1; D uncertain. CDR1 is SGHDN and CDR2 is FVKESK in the germline V gene. The CDR3 runs to 15 residues. The ends were cut back, 3 bases at V and 4 bases at J, with 15 bases in the middle. The CDR3 region is CASSHRNSVGTEAFF. The CDR3 bases are TGTGCCAGCAGCCATCGGAATAGCGTGGGCACTGAAGCTTTCTTT.

The rearrangement links TRBV5-6 to TRBJ2-1; D unclear. The V gene lost 0 bases and the J gene lost 0 bases, with 10 bases spanning the gap. Germline CDR1 and CDR2: SGHDT and YYEEEE. This CDR3 region has 16 residues. In nucleotides, the CDR3 is TGTGCCAGCAGCTTGGGCGGAGCAAGCTCCTACAATGAGCAGTTCTTC. It specifies CASSLGGASSYNEQFF.

Notes on this clone: Distinct nucleotide sequences in the sample also encode this CDR3. V gene TRBV18 combines with J gene TRBJ1-5, with 7 bases that match TRBD1. The ends lost 1 base at V and 1 base at J; junction bases unmatched: 4. The V gene's germline CDR1 is KGHSH and CDR2 LQKENI. CDR3 length equals 16 residues. This chain's CDR3 is CASSPQGAGSNQPQHF. Here the CDR3 DNA reads TGTGCCAGCTCACCACAGGGGGCGGGCAGCAATCAGCCCCAGCATTTT.

The chain is built from TRBV4-2 and TRBJ2-1, with TRBD2 identical over 7 bases. Germline V CDR1 and CDR2: LGHNA, YNFKEQ. The CDR3 is 18 amino acids. V shed 0 bases, J shed 4 bases, and the junction held 12 bases outside the gene matches. The CDR3 reads CASSQDLRAGVLYNEQFF. In DNA, the CDR3 is TGTGCCAGCAGCCAAGATCTACGGGCGGGAGTATTGTACAATGAGCAGTTCTTC.

The V call is TRBV29-1, the J call TRBJ1-1; D is possibly TRBD1 (6 bases). Germline values: CDR1 SQVTM, CDR2 ANQGSEA. V lost 3 bases and J 5 bases, leaving 10 bases between the germline ends. This CDR3 comprises 12 residues. CDR3: CSVDTGITEAFF. For the CDR3, the DNA is TGCAGCGTTGACACAGGGATAACTGAAGCTTTCTTT.

The genes are TRBV19 and TRBJ1-1; D unclear. The CDR3 extends over 14 amino acids. Trimming removed 3 bases from V and 4 bases from J, with 12 bases in between. Germline V CDR1 and CDR2: LNHDA, SQIVND (reference sequence). This CDR3 is CASSIGRGVTEAFF. The CDR3 nucleotides read TGTGCCAGTAGTATCGGACGCGGGGTCACTGAAGCTTTCTTT.